This T cell receptor beta chain emerged from a study of long-term antiretroviral therapy in people with HIV. Whole-study results and caveats: Upon ART, diversity increased but remained lower than transplant donor controls. Pre-ART-expanded clones dominated the repertoire at all time points. In the period from about 2004 to 2017, blood was collected, possibly under older ART regimens.

With survey level as its setting, the immunoSEQ assay was v3.0. Samples were sequenced targeting roughly 40,000-55,000 T-cell genomes each. TCRdb's copy holds only in-frame clones and misses some; the assay was immunoSEQ multiplex PCR. The sample records about 17,000 clones, 81% being singletons. Note on this clone: The antigen remains undetermined.

This CDR3 has 13 amino acids. V was cut by 0 bases and J by 11 bases, with 11 bases left in between. Germline lookup yields CDR1 MNHEY and CDR2 SVGAGI. Source: unsorted PBMCs, taken 0.3 years after starting antiretroviral therapy. V usage is TRBV6-5 and J usage is TRBJ2-4, with a tentative D call TRBD1 (5 bases). This sequence was found in a man in his late teens or twenties with HIV. This CDR3 reads CASSYSGRSVQYF. CDR3 bases: TGTGCCAGCAGTTACTCGGGGCGAAGCGTTCAGTACTTC.